The 17 T cell receptor beta chains listed next were all sequenced from one sample in a study of neurological immune-mediated disorders. TCRdb re-derived calls from the 5' RACE reads in MiXCR, one entry per CDR3 protein. The sample has about 24,000 distinct CDR3 sequences; over 10% are singletons. The sequenced sample was PBMCs. Receptors originate from a woman in her thirties or forties with HTLV-1-associated myelopathy (HAM/TSP).

This clonotype was seen a few times. The CDR3 here is CASSGTSGGSSYNEQFF. In DNA, the CDR3 is TGTGCCAGTAGCGGGACTAGCGGGGGGAGCTCCTACAATGAGCAGTTCTTC. The gene calls are TRBV19 and TRBJ2-1, with 15 bases identical to TRBD2. The junction had 3 bases not matched to a gene; V was cut back by 6 bases and J by 0 bases. The V gene's germline CDR1 is LNHDA and CDR2 SQIVND (reference sequence). This CDR3 has 17 residues.

This clonotype was picked up many times. This chain uses TRBV7-2 with TRBJ1-2; D uncertain. Looked up from germline, CDR1 is SGHTA and CDR2 is FQGNSA. The V end lost 5 bases, the J end lost 4 bases, and 14 bases lay between the germline ends. The CDR3 length is 14 residues. The CDR3 sequence: CASSRVQGGYGYTF. The CDR3 bases are TGTGCCAGCAGCCGGGTCCAAGGAGGCTATGGCTACACCTTC. The complete variable domain, with remaining parts taken from reference TRBV7-2 and TRBJ1-2, reads GAGVSQSPSNKVTEKGKDVELRCDPISGHTALYWYRQSLGQGLEFLIYFQGNSAPDKSGLPSDRFSAERTGGSVSTLTIQRTQQEDSAVYLCASSRVQGGYGYTFGSGTRLTVV.

Many counts were recorded for this clonotype. V and J are TRBV20-1 and TRBJ2-1, with 10 bases aligning to TRBD2. The CDR3 loop spans 13 amino acids. Per germline, CDR1 DFQATT and CDR2 SNEGSKA (reference sequence). With V trimmed by 6 bases and J by 8 bases, 7 bases remained unmatched. The CDR3 sequence: CSAGRLAGDEQFF. In DNA, the CDR3 is TGCAGTGCGGGAAGACTAGCGGGTGATGAGCAGTTCTTC.

This clonotype occurred many times. V usage is TRBV7-8 and J usage is TRBJ2-1; D perhaps matches TRBD2 (5 bases). The CDR3 has 17 residues. The germline V gene encodes CDR1 SGHVS and CDR2 FQNEAQ. V lost 6 bases to trimming and J lost 2 bases, with 20 bases between them. CDR3: CASRQSTGKMAYNEQFF. The CDR3 DNA reads TGTGCCAGCAGGCAGTCGACGGGGAAGATGGCCTACAATGAGCAGTTCTTC.

This clonotype was detected many times. The chain employs TRBV2 and TRBJ2-7; tentatively, D is TRBD1 (5 bases). The germline CDR1 and CDR2 sequences are SNHLY and FYNNEI. V was trimmed by 4 bases and J by 3 bases, leaving 16 bases between them. This CDR3 contains 15 residues. CDR3 nucleotides: TGTGCCAGCAGTGCCCCCCTACAGGCTGACTACGAGCAGTACGTC. It codes for CASSAPLQADYEQYV.

At least ten counts were recorded for this clonotype. The chain carries TRBV9 and TRBJ2-1; TRBD2 agrees at 7 bases. The CDR3 has 15 amino acids. The germline V gene encodes CDR1 SGDLS and CDR2 YYNGEE. The junction had 5 bases not matched to a gene; V was cut back by 2 bases and J by 3 bases. CDR3 in DNA: TGTGCCAGCAGCGTTCCCGGGGGGTTCTACAATGAGCAGTTCTTC. It encodes CASSVPGGFYNEQFF.

This clonotype was observed at least ten times. The J gene is TRBJ1-6, the V gene TRBV12-3 or TRBV12-4; D might be TRBD1 (5 bases). The CDR3 runs 15 residues. The V and J ends lost 4 bases and 6 bases respectively, with 13 bases between them. The CDR3 DNA reads TGTGCCAGCAGTTCGACCCAGGGTTTTAATTCACCCCTCCACTTT. Translation: CASSSTQGFNSPLHF.

This clonotype was counted ten times or more. Written as DNA, the CDR3 is TGCGCCAGCAGCTTGGAGGGGAACACTGAAGCTTTCTTT. This translates into CASSLEGNTEAFF. The chain links TRBV5-1 to TRBJ1-1; D uncertain. This CDR3 is built from 13 residues. Germline CDR1 reads SGHRS; CDR2 reads YFSETQ. Trimming took off 0 bases at V and 1 base at J, with 4 bases between the two ends.

This clonotype came up many times. This chain uses TRBV5-1 with TRBJ1-3, with 7 bases that match TRBD1. Germline V gene data show CDR1 as SGHRS and CDR2 as YFSETQ. Trimming removed 3 bases from V and 0 bases from J; junction bases left unmatched: 9. This CDR3 contains 17 residues. The CDR3 region is CASSSGQVVISGNTIYF. The DNA of the CDR3 is TGCGCCAGCAGCTCAGGACAGGTGGTGATCTCTGGAAACACCATATATTTT. Using reference TRBV5-1 and TRBJ1-3 for the parts outside the CDR3, the full variable domain is KAGVTQTPRYLIKTRGQQVTLSCSPISGHRSVSWYQQTPGQGLQFLFEYFSETQRNKGNFPGRFSGRQFSNSRSEMNVSTLELGDSALYLCASSSGQVVISGNTIYFGEGSWLTVV.

This clonotype was seen at least ten times. The chain uses TRBV3-1 and TRBJ1-1, with TRBD1 as a possible D gene (5 bases). Looked up from germline, CDR1 is LGHDT and CDR2 is YNNKEL (reference sequence). The CDR3 runs 13 residues. Trimming cost V 2 bases and J 7 bases, with 11 bases left between them. CDR3 nucleotides: TGTGCCAGCAGCCAAATGAGGGGCGTTGAAGCTTTCTTT. Residues: CASSQMRGVEAFF.

The sample holds many counts of this clonotype. The genes are TRBV7-9 and TRBJ2-1; D is tentatively TRBD1 or TRBD2 (5 bases each). This CDR3 spans 15 amino acids. Deletions cut 1 base from V and 8 bases from J, with 15 bases between. The germline V gene encodes CDR1 SEHNR and CDR2 FQNEAQ (reference sequence). The CDR3 protein is CASSLVGVGEDEQFF. CDR3 DNA sequence: TGTGCCAGCAGCTTAGTGGGGGTTGGGGAAGATGAGCAGTTCTTC.

This clonotype was detected many times. The chain combines TRBV7-2 with TRBJ2-3; maybe TRBD2 (5 bases). V was clipped by 1 base and J by 2 bases, with 13 bases between them. Germline V gives CDR1 SGHTA, CDR2 FQGNSA. The CDR3 length is 16 residues. CDR3 amino acids: CASSLGFSGDTDTQYF. In nucleotides, the CDR3 is TGTGCCAGCAGCTTAGGGTTCAGCGGAGACACAGATACGCAGTATTTT.

There are many counts of this clonotype. The rearrangement joins TRBV7-3 to TRBJ2-3, with D maybe TRBD2 (6 bases). V was pared by 0 bases and J by 2 bases, with 9 bases between. This CDR3 has 15 residues. Germline values: CDR1 SGHTA, CDR2 FQGTGA. The CDR3 region is CASSLTELATDTQYF. The CDR3 DNA sequence: TGTGCCAGCAGCTTAACGGAACTAGCCACAGATACGCAGTATTTT.

This clonotype was seen many times. This chain uses TRBV5-1 with TRBJ2-2; D gene uncertain. V was pared by 4 bases and J by 1 base, with 11 bases between. The CDR3 has 15 amino acids. CDR1 SGHRS and CDR2 YFSETQ come from the germline V gene. The CDR3 DNA follows: TGCGCCAGCAGCCCCCGAGTCGGGAACACCGGGGAGCTGTTTTTT. Translated: CASSPRVGNTGELFF.

This clonotype has at least ten counts. The V call is TRBV5-5, the J call TRBJ2-3; 9 bases match TRBD2. This CDR3 region has 16 residues. The junction had 10 bases not matched to a gene; V was cut back by 4 bases and J by 4 bases. The germline V gene encodes CDR1 SGHKS and CDR2 YYEKEE (reference sequence). The CDR3 sequence: CASSIIAGALADTQYF. The DNA for the CDR3 is TGTGCCAGCAGCATCATAGCGGGGGCCCTGGCAGATACGCAGTATTTT.

In regard to this clonotype: A read error may account for a junction end that differs from germline. The CDR3: CVSSPLLGGYTF. CDR3 coding DNA: TGCGTCAGCAGCCCGTTACTAGGGGGATACACCTTC. The rearrangement uses TRBV4-1 and TRBJ1-2; the D gene is possibly TRBD1 (6 bases). In germline, CDR1 is MGHRA, CDR2 YSYEKL. The CDR3 runs 12 residues.

This clonotype was seen repeatedly, ten times or more. V is TRBV6-6 and J is TRBJ2-7; maybe TRBD1 (5 bases). V lost 6 bases and J lost 1, with 13 bases in between. The CDR3 consists of 14 residues. Germline values: CDR1 MNHNY, CDR2 SVGAGI (reference sequence). CDR3 sequence: CASRPGHGSYEQYF. The CDR3 bases are TGTGCCAGCAGGCCTGGACACGGGTCCTACGAGCAGTACTTC.